Each of the 15 T cell receptor beta chains below was sequenced from the same sample in a study of beta chain features in type 1 diabetes. The isolated RNA, all of it, was reverse transcribed, so expressed TCRB transcripts were what got sequenced. Sequencing used immunoSEQ multiplex PCR; TCRdb keeps in-frame clones, though not all of them. The repertoire has 200,000 to 300,000 clones, about a tenth of them found once; the top ten carry around 0.017%. Whole-study findings and limits: A moderate, significant TCRB CDR3 shortening appeared in type 1 diabetes across four CD4+ subsets.

Their cognate antigens are unknown. Specimen: naive CD4+ T cells from blood. The receptors come from a man aged 30 to 39 with type 1 diabetes.

The chain combines TRBV19 with TRBJ2-5, with D possibly matching TRBD2 (7 bases). The germline V gene has CDR1 LNHDA and CDR2 SQIVND (reference sequence). V lost 7 bases and J lost 4, with 13 bases in between. This CDR3 has 13 residues. The CDR3 reads CASMGGGGETQYF. CDR3 DNA sequence: TGTGCCAGTATGGGAGGGGGTGGAGAGACCCAGTACTTC.

This sequence joins TRBV28 and TRBJ2-7; possible D gene TRBD2, 5 bases. The V and J ends lost 11 bases and 0 bases respectively, with 17 bases between them. Germline-derived CDR1 and CDR2 are MDHEN and SYDVKM. This CDR3 has 14 residues. The CDR3 DNA reads as TGTGCCGTACAGCGGCGGCGCTCCTCCTACGAGCAGTACTTC. Residues: CAVQRRRSSYEQYF. Complete variable domain (other parts from reference TRBV28 and TRBJ2-7): DVKVTQSSRYLVKRTGEKVFLECVQDMDHENMFWYRQDPGLGLRLIYFSYDVKMKEKGDIPEGYSVSREKKERFSLILESASTNQTSMYLCAVQRRRSSYEQYFGPGTRLTVT.

The V gene is TRBV5-6, the J gene TRBJ2-5; 13 positions agree with TRBD2. Germline lookup yields CDR1 SGHDT and CDR2 YYEEEE. The ends lost 2 bases at V and 3 bases at J; junction bases unmatched: 4. The CDR3 has 16 amino acids. The CDR3 DNA follows: TGTGCCAGCAGCTTCCCGACTAGCGGGGGGAAAGAGACCCAGTACTTC. Its translation: CASSFPTSGGKETQYF.

This clone was observed a handful of times. The gene calls are TRBV5-4 and TRBJ1-2, with 8 bases fitting TRBD1. The length of the CDR3 is 15 residues. Germline lookup yields CDR1 SGHNT and CDR2 YYREEE (reference sequence). J was trimmed by 0 bases and V by 3 bases; bases with no gene match: 4. CDR3 loop: CASSSGQGANYGYTF. DNA for the CDR3: TGTGCCAGCAGCTCTGGACAGGGCGCTAACTATGGCTACACCTTC. The full variable domain, in which reference TRBV5-4 and TRBJ1-2 provide the parts outside the CDR3, is ETGVTQSPTHLIKTRGQQVTLRCSSQSGHNTVSWYQQALGQGPQFIFQYYREEENGRGNFPPRFSGLQFPNYSSELNVNALELDDSALYLCASSSGQGANYGYTFGSGTRLTVV.

The J gene is TRBJ2-1, the V gene TRBV19, with D perhaps matching TRBD2 (5 bases). Germline assignment: CDR1 LNHDA and CDR2 SQIVND (reference sequence). The CDR3 is 13 amino acids. Deletions cut 3 bases from V and 4 bases from J, with 7 bases between. In nucleotides, the CDR3 is TGTGCCAGTAGTATGGGGAGATACAATGAGCAGTTCTTC. Protein: CASSMGRYNEQFF.

This clone was recorded a few times. CDR3 coding DNA: TGTGCCAGCAGTTACGGCAGAGGGAAGTTCTTC. This encodes CASSYGRGKFF. The V gene is TRBV6-5, the J gene TRBJ2-1, with D perhaps TRBD2 (5 bases). V was pared by 2 bases and J by 14 bases, with 10 bases between. The CDR3 is 11 residues long. Per the germline V gene, CDR1 is MNHEY and CDR2 is SVGAGI.

This clone showed up just a few times. The V and J genes are TRBV4-2 and TRBJ2-7; TRBD2 is a possible D gene (5 bases). The CDR3 totals 13 residues. V lost 1 base to trimming and J lost 2 bases, with 6 bases between them. Germline V gene data show CDR1 as LGHNA and CDR2 as YNFKEQ. CDR3 sequence: CASSQAGTYEQYF. For the CDR3, the DNA is TGTGCCAGCAGCCAAGCGGGGACCTACGAGCAGTACTTC.

This clone was seen more than once but under ten times. This chain joins TRBV11-2 and TRBJ2-1; 9 bases line up with TRBD2. There are 15 residues in the CDR3. The germline gives CDR1 SGHAT, CDR2 FQNNGV. Trimming at V came to 0 bases and at J to 5 bases, leaving 2 bases not matched to a gene. In nucleotides, the CDR3 is TGTGCCAGCAGCTTAGATAGCGGGGGACACAATGAGCAGTTCTTC. Translation gives CASSLDSGGHNEQFF.

The J gene is TRBJ2-1, the V gene TRBV5-4; tentative D call: TRBD2 (5 bases). Trimming removed 3 bases from V and 2 bases from J, with 15 bases in between. The CDR3 runs to 16 residues. Germline assignment: CDR1 SGHNT and CDR2 YYREEE (reference sequence). The CDR3 sequence: CASSSAGDEPYNEQFF. CDR3 sequence (DNA): TGTGCCAGCAGCTCTGCCGGGGATGAACCCTACAATGAGCAGTTCTTC.

This clone has a single count. V gene TRBV29-1 combines with J gene TRBJ2-2, with 7 bases fitting TRBD1. J was trimmed by 6 bases and V by 7 bases; bases with no gene match: 2. Germline CDR1 is SQVTM and CDR2 is ANQGSEA. CDR3 size: 11 residues. The CDR3 region is CSADRAGELFF. The CDR3 DNA reads as TGCAGCGCCGACAGGGCCGGGGAGCTGTTTTTT.

This clone was counted a few times. The genes are TRBV5-1 and TRBJ1-2, with unresolved D. Germline CDR1 and CDR2: SGHRS and YFSETQ. V shed 3 bases and J shed 0 bases, with 12 bases lying between them. The CDR3 sequence is 15 residues long. Written as DNA, the CDR3 is TGCGCCAGCAGCTGGACGGGAGGAACTAACTATGGCTACACCTTC. Translation: CASSWTGGTNYGYTF.

This chain joins TRBV5-6 and TRBJ2-3; TRBD1 might be the D (6 bases). V lost 1 base, J lost 3 bases, and 12 bases lay in between. CDR3 length equals 15 residues. Germline values: CDR1 SGHDT, CDR2 YYEEEE. CDR3: CASSLSRGSTDTQYF. The CDR3 DNA follows: TGTGCCAGCAGCTTGAGCAGGGGCTCTACAGATACGCAGTATTTT.

The V call is TRBV2, the J call TRBJ2-1; D may be TRBD1 (5 bases). Between the trimmed V and J ends, which lost 4 bases and 10 bases, there was a span of 11 bases. Germline CDR1 is SNHLY and CDR2 is FYNNEI. The CDR3 contains 12 residues. The CDR3 bases are TGTGCCAGCAGTGCTCAGGGAAGAGAGCAGTTCTTC. This gives the protein CASSAQGREQFF. Looking up the rest from reference TRBV2 and TRBJ2-1 gives the full variable domain: EPEVTQTPSHQVTQMGQEVILRCVPISNHLYFYWYRQILGQKVEFLVSFYNNEISEKSEIFDDQFSVERPDGSNFTLKIRSTKLEDSAMYFCASSAQGREQFFGPGTRLTVL.

This clone was counted between two and nine times. This chain joins TRBV21-1 and TRBJ2-1; TRBD1, the table's D call, lacks a check against the DNA. TRBV21-1 is a documented pseudogene. The CDR3 runs to 12 residues. The DNA of the CDR3 is TGTGCCAGAGACAGGGTAGGTAATGAGCAGTTCTTC. This translates into CARDRVGNEQFF.

This clone turned up a few times. The chain carries TRBV4-1 and TRBJ2-6; D might be TRBD2 (5 bases). The V end was cut by 3 bases, the J end by 2 bases, with 11 bases between. CDR1 is MGHRA and CDR2 is YSYEKL in the germline V gene. The CDR3 contains 16 residues. The CDR3 DNA reads as TGCGCCAGCAGCCACCCCCCCGGGGCTGGGGCCAACGTCCTGACTTTC. It encodes CASSHPPGAGANVLTF.